The 8 T cell receptor beta chains given below trace back to one sample, sequenced in a study of blood T cell repertoires in COVID-19. The repertoire was sequenced with immunoSEQ multiplex PCR; TCRdb's copy has only in-frame clones and lacks some. Among some 340,000 clones listed, approximately 91% were seen once. Sequencing was performed on PBMCs or T cells enriched from blood (not recorded which). These receptors were collected from a woman in her 30s who had been exposed to COVID-19.

The chain employs TRBV12-3 or TRBV12-4 and TRBJ2-3; no firm D call. This CDR3 has 13 amino acids. V gave up 2 bases and J gave up 5 bases, with 8 bases separating them. Written as DNA, the CDR3 is TGTGCCAGCAGTTTAAGAGGCAGAGATACGCAGTATTTT. It codes for CASSLRGRDTQYF.

With regard to this clone: In the same sample, other DNA sequences code for this CDR3. CDR3 protein: CASSLGGGNQPQHF. The CDR3 DNA is TGCGCCAGCAGCTTGGGGGGGGGCAATCAGCCCCAGCATTTT. The V call is TRBV5-1, the J call TRBJ1-5, with a weak D call TRBD1 (5 bases). This CDR3 is 14 amino acids long. Germline values: CDR1 SGHRS, CDR2 YFSETQ. V was trimmed by 0 bases and J by 2 bases, leaving 6 bases between them.

This chain connects TRBV4-1 to TRBJ1-1; 7 bases fit TRBD1. The CDR3 runs to 16 residues. Per germline, CDR1 MGHRA and CDR2 YSYEKL. V dropped 5 bases and J dropped 3; count of bases not matched to a gene: 12. The CDR3 sequence is CASSFLTGDSYTEAFF. In nucleotides, the CDR3 is TGCGCCAGCAGCTTCCTAACAGGGGATTCATACACTGAAGCTTTCTTT.

The genes are TRBV5-1 and TRBJ2-1; 12 bases map to TRBD2. The germline V gene encodes CDR1 SGHRS and CDR2 YFSETQ. V lost 4 bases to trimming and J lost 6 bases; unmatched junction nucleotides: 8. The CDR3 covers 16 residues. The CDR3 reads CASSPRASGGGNEQFF. Written as DNA, the CDR3 is TGCGCCAGCAGCCCACGGGCTAGCGGGGGGGGCAATGAGCAGTTCTTC.

A remark on this clone: The CDR3 does not close with the conserved phenylalanine or tryptophan, likely indicating a read error. V is TRBV20-1 and J is TRBJ1-1; 8 nucleotides match TRBD1. Germline CDR1 DFQATT, CDR2 SNEGSKA (reference sequence). The V and J ends lost 3 bases and 0 bases, in that order; junction bases with no gene match: 3. The CDR3 covers 14 residues. CDR3 residues: CSASRTGMNTEAFL. The CDR3 region has the DNA TGCAGTGCTAGTAGGACAGGGATGAACACTGAAGCTTTCCTT.

The chain recombines TRBV27 with TRBJ2-3, with D possibly being TRBD2 (6 bases). This CDR3 comprises 17 residues. With 5 bases removed from V and 5 bases from J, the gap between germline ends came to 23 bases. Germline CDR1 and CDR2: MNHEY and SMNVEV (reference sequence). This chain's CDR3 is CASSRTRREMGVDTQYF. The CDR3 nucleotides are TGTGCCAGCAGTCGAACCCGGAGGGAAATGGGGGTAGATACGCAGTATTTT.

This clone was observed a single time. The CDR3 nucleotides are TGCAGCGGGACAGACTACTATGGCTACACCTTC. This sequence encodes CSGTDYYGYTF. The genes are TRBV29-1 and TRBJ1-2; a weak D match, TRBD1 (6 bases). Trimming took 7 bases from V and 3 from J, leaving 9 bases between them. The CDR3 extends over 11 amino acids. Germline V CDR1 and CDR2: SQVTM, ANQGSEA. Full variable domain (missing parts from reference TRBV29-1 and TRBJ1-2): SAVISQKPSRDICQRGTSLTIQCQVDSQVTMMFWYRQQPGQSLTLIATANQGSEATYESGFVIDKFPISRPNLTFSTLTVSNMSPEDSSIYLCSGTDYYGYTFGSGTRLTVV.

The rearrangement links TRBV3-1 (or the pseudogene TRBV3-2) to TRBJ2-3, with TRBD1 matching over 7 bases. V shed 4 bases and J 0 bases; nucleotides not matched to a gene: 7. CDR3 length: 16 residues. Germline loops: CDR1 LGHDT, CDR2 YNNKEL (reference sequence). CDR3 amino acids: CASSRTRTGSTDTQYF. The CDR3 DNA is TGTGCCAGCAGCCGGACCCGGACAGGTAGCACAGATACGCAGTATTTT.